These 2 T cell receptor beta chains originate from one sample sequenced in a study of T cells in Graves' hyperthyroidism and ophthalmopathy. Amplified TCR beta CDR3 regions derived from RNA transcripts. The HTBI primer set was used in a first-round RT-PCR of the TCR CDR3. TCRdb processed the multiplex PCR reads anew with MiXCR; each CDR3 protein has one entry. Among about 720,000 distinct CDR3 sequences listed, around 19% were seen once. The sequencing input was blood. Receptors were obtained from a woman aged 45-59 years with Graves' hyperthyroidism that later progressed to Graves' ophthalmopathy.

This chain links TRBV13 with TRBJ1-1; 7 bases match TRBD1. V lost 4 bases and J lost 1; bases outside the gene matches: 12. Germline CDR1 and CDR2: PRHDT and FYEKMQ (reference sequence). The CDR3 totals 17 residues. CDR3 sequence (DNA): TGTGCCAGCAGCTCCAACCCGGGGGGGACAGCGAACACTGAAGCTTTCTTT. It specifies CASSSNPGGTANTEAFF.

This clonotype was recorded at least ten times. The chain is built from TRBV5-1 and TRBJ2-7; D assignment may be TRBD1 or TRBD2 (5 bases each). This CDR3 has 14 amino acids. Germline V gene lookup returns CDR1 SGHRS and CDR2 YFSETQ. Trimming cost V 7 bases and J 0 bases, with 14 bases left between them. CDR3 residues: CASGDPRSSYEQYF. CDR3 sequence (DNA): TGCGCCAGCGGGGACCCAAGGAGCTCCTACGAGCAGTACTTC.